One and the same sample provided the 20 T cell receptor beta chains below, sequenced in a study of patients and donors after allogeneic stem cell transplantation. TCRdb itself ran the RT-PCR reads through MiXCR, one entry per CDR3 protein. The sample carries about 160,000 distinct CDR3 sequences, about 40% recorded once. The sequenced sample was blood, either unsorted or a sorted T cell fraction (not recorded which). Receptors were obtained from a human donor who was either an allogeneic HSCT recipient or a stem cell or donor lymphocyte infusion donor (not recorded which). It is not recorded whose cells these are; they may come from a transplant donor.

This clonotype has more than one count but fewer than ten. V and J are TRBV29-1 and TRBJ1-1; a possible D gene is TRBD1 (5 bases). The CDR3 runs 17 residues. Germline assignment: CDR1 SQVTM and CDR2 ANQGSEA. Trimming took off 6 bases at V and 1 base at J, with 24 bases between the two ends. The CDR3 reads CSVTLTDREFPNTEAFF. The DNA for the CDR3 is TGCAGCGTGACCTTGACAGATCGCGAATTTCCGAACACTGAAGCTTTCTTT.

Ten or more counts support this clonotype. The chain joins TRBV28 to TRBJ1-1; D is unclear. The V gene's germline CDR1 is MDHEN and CDR2 SYDVKM. The V and J ends lost 5 bases and 4 bases respectively, with 11 bases between them. This CDR3 has 13 amino acids. CDR3 loop: CASSRNVGTEAFF. The CDR3 DNA follows: TGTGCCAGCAGTCGAAATGTGGGCACTGAAGCTTTCTTT. The complete variable domain, with remaining parts taken from reference TRBV28 and TRBJ1-1, reads DVKVTQSSRYLVKRTGEKVFLECVQDMDHENMFWYRQDPGLGLRLIYFSYDVKMKEKGDIPEGYSVSREKKERFSLILESASTNQTSMYLCASSRNVGTEAFFGQGTRLTVV.

This clonotype was seen only a few times. J is TRBJ1-1 and V is TRBV12-3 or TRBV12-4; the D gene is possibly TRBD1 (5 bases). The CDR3 is 12 amino acids. CDR3 sequence reads: CATGRLNTEAFF. Written as DNA, the CDR3 is TGTGCTACGGGGCGCCTGAACACTGAAGCTTTCTTT.

The V call is TRBV12-3 or TRBV12-4, the J call TRBJ1-2; D might be TRBD1 (5 bases). This CDR3 region has 15 residues. V was pared by 6 bases and J by 5 bases, with 19 bases between. CDR3 loop: CASSLSGLNMYGYTF. The DNA of the CDR3 is TGTGCCAGCAGCCTCTCGGGGCTTAATATGTATGGCTACACCTTC.

The J gene is TRBJ2-5, the V gene TRBV12-3 or TRBV12-4; no firm D call. The CDR3 contains 12 residues. V lost 7 bases to trimming and J lost 5 bases, with 11 bases between them. For the CDR3, the DNA is TGTGCCAGCACAGACGCCGGGGAGACCCAGTACTTC. It translates to CASTDAGETQYF.

V is TRBV6-5 and J is TRBJ2-1; D remains ambiguous. This CDR3 has 9 residues. CDR1 and CDR2 (germline): MNHEY, SVGAGI. Trimming stripped 8 bases from V and 15 bases from J, with 11 bases between. The CDR3 DNA reads TGTGCCAGCCCGTATAATCGGTTCTTC. Protein: CASPYNRFF.

The chain combines TRBV7-3 with TRBJ2-1, with 10 bases matching TRBD2. Germline V gene lookup returns CDR1 SGHTA and CDR2 FQGTGA. V shed 3 bases, J shed 14 bases, and the junction held 7 bases outside the gene matches. There are 13 residues in the CDR3. In DNA form, the CDR3 reads TGTGCCAGCAGCTTGTTAGGACTAGCGGAAAAGTTCTTC. This gives the protein CASSLLGLAEKFF.

This clonotype was counted only a few times. The V call is TRBV6-1, the J call TRBJ1-4; no clear D. V was shortened by 7 bases and J by 7 bases, with 10 bases between the two germline ends. Germline V gene lookup returns CDR1 MNHNS and CDR2 SASEGT. The CDR3 contains 12 residues. CDR3 sequence (DNA): TGTGCCAGCAAATCGGCAGTTGAAAAACTGTTTTTT. Translated: CASKSAVEKLFF.

V and J are TRBV12-3 or TRBV12-4 and TRBJ1-5; 9 bases fit TRBD1. J lost 6 bases, V lost 6 bases, and 9 bases had no gene match. This CDR3 has 15 residues. CDR3 region: CASSGTGSVLQPQHF. CDR3 DNA: TGTGCCAGCAGCGGGACAGGGAGTGTCCTTCAGCCCCAGCATTTT.

The chain is built from TRBV27 and TRBJ2-2, with D unresolved. CDR1 is MNHEY and CDR2 is SMNVEV in the germline V gene (reference sequence). Trimming took 2 bases from V and 1 from J, leaving 14 bases between them. The CDR3 loop spans 17 amino acids. In DNA, the CDR3 is TGTGCCAGCAGTTTAAGTACCCGGTCCCTGAACACCGGGGAGCTGTTTTTT. Translating it yields CASSLSTRSLNTGELFF.

This clonotype was detected only a few times. The V and J genes are TRBV7-3 and TRBJ1-1; D ambiguous. This CDR3 is built from 13 residues. V lost 2 bases, J lost 8 bases, and 12 bases lay in between. Germline loops: CDR1 SGHTA, CDR2 FQGTGA. This chain's CDR3 is CASSLSHPSEAFF. In DNA, the CDR3 is TGTGCCAGCAGCTTATCCCACCCGAGCGAAGCTTTCTTT.

The genes are TRBV9 and TRBJ1-1, with unresolved D. Germline lookup yields CDR1 SGDLS and CDR2 YYNGEE. The CDR3 spans 12 residues. Between the trimmed V and J ends, which lost 7 bases and 7 bases, there was a span of 14 bases. The CDR3 is CASGLTDGEAFF. The CDR3 DNA is TGTGCCAGCGGTTTGACGGATGGTGAAGCTTTCTTT.

This clonotype occurred once. The gene calls are TRBV7-2 and TRBJ2-3; D is unresolved. The CDR3 has 12 amino acids. Trimming stripped 5 bases from V and 6 bases from J, with 9 bases between. Germline V gene sequence: CDR1 SGHTA, CDR2 FQGNSA. DNA for the CDR3: TGTGCCAGCAGCCGGGCCCTCGATACGCAGTATTTT. Amino acid sequence: CASSRALDTQYF.

This clonotype was detected only a few times. V usage is TRBV28 and J usage is TRBJ1-2; tentative D call: TRBD1 (6 bases). Germline CDR1 MDHEN, CDR2 SYDVKM. CDR3 length: 16 amino acids. V was cut by 1 base and J by 2 bases, with 14 bases left in between. CDR3 sequence (DNA): TGTGCCAGCAGTTTATCCGGAGGAGGGGGAAACTATGGCTACACCTTC. This codes for CASSLSGGGGNYGYTF.

V usage is TRBV18 and J usage is TRBJ2-4, with D possibly being TRBD1 (7 bases). Germline V gene sequence: CDR1 KGHSH, CDR2 LQKENI. V was shortened by 6 bases and J by 6 bases, with 18 bases between the two germline ends. CDR3 length equals 15 residues. CDR3 sequence (DNA): TGTGCCAGCTCCCGATCAGGAGGGGGCACAAACATTCAGTACTTC. Its translation is CASSRSGGGTNIQYF.

As DNA, the CDR3 is TGTGCCAGCAGCTTAGAGGTTACCACTTCTAAAGAGCAGTTCTTC. This encodes CASSLEVTTSKEQFF. This rearrangement joins TRBV7-9 to TRBJ2-1, with unresolved D. Germline-derived CDR1 and CDR2 are SEHNR and FQNEAQ (reference sequence). The CDR3 sequence is 15 residues long. Trimming shortened V by 1 base and J by 10 bases, and 17 bases separated the two germline ends.

This clonotype was detected only a few times. The rearrangement uses TRBV12-3 or TRBV12-4 and TRBJ1-6, with a possible D match to TRBD1 (6 bases). This CDR3 has 14 amino acids. Trimming removed 3 bases at V and 7 bases at J, with 10 bases between. The CDR3 loop reads CASSFDRSNSPLHF. DNA of the CDR3: TGTGCCAGCAGTTTTGACAGGTCAAATTCACCCCTCCACTTT.

The V gene is TRBV7-2, the J gene TRBJ2-5; 10 bases fit TRBD2. The CDR3 runs to 18 residues. The V and J ends lost 3 bases and 3 bases, in that order; junction bases with no gene match: 13. The germline gives CDR1 SGHTA, CDR2 FQGNSA. CDR3 protein: CASSFSGGARLIKETQYF. CDR3 nucleotide sequence: TGTGCCAGCAGCTTCAGCGGGGGGGCTCGCCTAATAAAAGAGACCCAGTACTTC.

V usage is TRBV29-1 and J usage is TRBJ2-2, with 7 positions matching TRBD2. Germline V gene data show CDR1 as SQVTM and CDR2 as ANQGSEA. The CDR3 has 13 amino acids. V shed 7 bases and J 5 bases; nucleotides not matched to a gene: 7. The CDR3 region is CSAVILATGELFF. CDR3 DNA: TGCAGCGCCGTCATACTAGCGACCGGGGAGCTGTTTTTT.

V is TRBV12-3 or TRBV12-4 and J is TRBJ1-6, with TRBD1 matching over 9 bases. The CDR3 is made up of 14 amino acids. V lost 5 bases, J lost 10 bases, and 6 bases stayed unmatched. The CDR3 spells CASSLQGAHSPLHF. The CDR3 coding sequence is TGTGCCAGCAGTCTACAGGGGGCGCACTCACCCCTCCACTTT.